Here is one T cell receptor (beta chain) with its context. CDR3 length: 16 amino acids. Germline-derived CDR1 and CDR2 are SGHNT and YYREEE (reference sequence). J lost 2 bases, V lost 3 bases, and 9 bases had no gene match. This sample is drawn from a study of shared clonotypes between healthy human individuals. The method was immunoSEQ multiplex PCR; TCRdb's version includes in-frame clones alone and lacks a portion of them. The sample lists hundreds of thousands of clones, about 96% occurring once. The chain has TRBV5-4 and TRBJ2-7; 9 bases are a match to TRBD2. Sequencing was done on a sample of naive CD4+ T cells sorted from blood. The subset: CD45RA+ positively selected. The sequence derives from a woman under 40 in good health. This chain's CDR3 is CASSSIIAGATYEQYF. The CDR3 region has the DNA TGTGCCAGCAGCTCCATTATAGCGGGGGCCACCTACGAGCAGTACTTC.